This TCR beta chain was profiled in a study of OX40 agonist ivuxolimab in advanced cancers. The data were produced by immunoSEQ multiplex PCR, yet TCRdb's version contains in-frame clones alone and is incomplete. The sample contains some 84,000 clones, approximately 92% of which appear only once. Per germline, CDR1 SNHLY and CDR2 FYNNEI. V lost 0 bases and J lost 4, with 7 bases in between. This CDR3 is built from 14 residues. The origin of this receptor is an adult with an advanced solid tumor such as melanoma, head and neck, liver or kidney cancer. The specimen was CD4+ or CD8+ T cells sorted from blood, collected in a trial of the OX40 agonist ivuxolimab. The rearrangement joins TRBV2 to TRBJ2-1; D is unclear. The CDR3, as DNA: TGTGCCAGCAGTGAAGCGAAACAGTACAATGAGCAGTTCTTC. Translation: CASSEAKQYNEQFF.